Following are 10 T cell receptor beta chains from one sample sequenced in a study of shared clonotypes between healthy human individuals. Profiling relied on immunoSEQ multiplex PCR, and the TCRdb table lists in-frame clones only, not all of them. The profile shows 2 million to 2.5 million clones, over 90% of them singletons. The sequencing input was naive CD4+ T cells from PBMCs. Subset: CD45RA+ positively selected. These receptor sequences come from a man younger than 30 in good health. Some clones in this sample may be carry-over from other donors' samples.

CDR3 sequence: CASSRRTGNSYGYTF. The CDR3 DNA reads TGTGCCAGCAGTAGACGGACAGGAAATTCCTATGGCTACACCTTC. The V gene is TRBV28, the J gene TRBJ1-2, with 7 bases that match TRBD1. CDR3 length: 15 amino acids. Germline CDR1 and CDR2: MDHEN and SYDVKM. The V and J ends lost 5 bases and 4 bases, in that order; junction bases with no gene match: 10.

Written as DNA, the CDR3 is TGTGCCAGCAGCTCGCTGCGCCACGGGAACACCGGGGAGCTGTTTTTT. Protein sequence: CASSSLRHGNTGELFF. The genes are TRBV11-2 and TRBJ2-2; D is unresolved. The CDR3 has 16 amino acids. CDR1 is SGHAT, CDR2 FQNNGV, per germline. Trimming took 4 bases from V and 1 from J, leaving 13 bases between them.

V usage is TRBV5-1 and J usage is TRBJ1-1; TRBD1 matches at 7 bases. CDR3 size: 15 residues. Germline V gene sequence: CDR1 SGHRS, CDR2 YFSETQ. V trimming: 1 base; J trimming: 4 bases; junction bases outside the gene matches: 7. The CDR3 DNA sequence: TGCGCCAGCAGCTTGAACGCCAGGGGGACCACTGAAGCTTTCTTT. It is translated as CASSLNARGTTEAFF. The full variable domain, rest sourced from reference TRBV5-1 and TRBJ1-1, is KAGVTQTPRYLIKTRGQQVTLSCSPISGHRSVSWYQQTPGQGLQFLFEYFSETQRNKGNFPGRFSGRQFSNSRSEMNVSTLELGDSALYLCASSLNARGTTEAFFGQGTRLTVV.

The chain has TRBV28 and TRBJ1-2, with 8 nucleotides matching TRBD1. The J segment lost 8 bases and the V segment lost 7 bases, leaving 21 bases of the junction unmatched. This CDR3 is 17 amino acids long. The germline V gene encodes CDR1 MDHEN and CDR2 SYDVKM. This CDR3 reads CASTPGGTGRYFGGYTF. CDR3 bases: TGTGCCAGCACCCCAGGCGGGACAGGTCGCTACTTTGGGGGCTACACCTTC.

Here the CDR3 reads CASSLDGGHTGELFF. CDR3 DNA sequence: TGTGCCAGCAGCTTAGACGGAGGACACACCGGGGAGCTGTTTTTT. The chain has TRBV11-2 and TRBJ2-2, with D perhaps TRBD2 (5 bases). The CDR3 runs to 15 residues. Between the trimmed V and J ends, which lost 0 bases and 3 bases, there was a span of 8 bases. Germline CDR1 and CDR2: SGHAT and FQNNGV.

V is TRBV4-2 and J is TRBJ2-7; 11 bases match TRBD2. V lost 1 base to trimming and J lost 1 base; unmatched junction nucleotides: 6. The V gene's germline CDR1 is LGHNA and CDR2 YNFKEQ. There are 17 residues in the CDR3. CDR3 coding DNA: TGTGCCAGCAGCCAAGCCCCAGGGACTAGCGGTTCCTACGAGCAGTACTTC. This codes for CASSQAPGTSGSYEQYF.

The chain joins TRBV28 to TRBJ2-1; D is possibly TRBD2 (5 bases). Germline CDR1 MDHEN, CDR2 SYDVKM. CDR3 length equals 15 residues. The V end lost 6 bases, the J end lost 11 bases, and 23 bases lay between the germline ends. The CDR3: CASRIIAYTPGKQFF. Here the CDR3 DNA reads TGTGCCAGCAGAATCATAGCGTATACCCCGGGGAAGCAGTTCTTC.

CDR3 nucleotides: TGTGCCAGCAGTTACCAGGACAGGGAGCAGTTCTTC. Translated, it gives CASSYQDREQFF. This rearrangement joins TRBV6-5 to TRBJ2-1, with 7 bases matching TRBD1. In germline, CDR1 is MNHEY, CDR2 SVGAGI. The V gene end was trimmed by 2 bases and the J gene end by 10 bases; junction bases not matched to a gene: 2. The CDR3 consists of 12 residues.

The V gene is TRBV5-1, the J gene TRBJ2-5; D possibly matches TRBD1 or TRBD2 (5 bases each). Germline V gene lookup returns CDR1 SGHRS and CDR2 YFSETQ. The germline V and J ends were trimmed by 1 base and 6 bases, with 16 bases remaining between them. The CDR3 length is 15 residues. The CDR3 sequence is CASSLLGEMRQTQYF. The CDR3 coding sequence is TGCGCCAGCAGCTTGTTGGGGGAGATGCGGCAGACCCAGTACTTC.

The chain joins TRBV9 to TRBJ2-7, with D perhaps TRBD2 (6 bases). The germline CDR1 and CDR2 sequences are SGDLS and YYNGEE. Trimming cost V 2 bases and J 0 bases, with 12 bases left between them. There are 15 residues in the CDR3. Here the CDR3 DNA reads TGTGCCAGCAGCGTTGGAGGGGCGACCTCCTACGAGCAGTACTTC. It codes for CASSVGGATSYEQYF.